Below, one TCR beta chain is given with its context. Repertoires were generated with immunoSEQ multiplex PCR, while TCRdb's copy carries only in-frame clones and drops some. The profile shows about 86,000 clones, approximately 85% of them singletons. This sample was included in a study of T cell responses to AZD1222 COVID-19 vaccine. The starting material was peripheral blood, obtained on day 0 of AZD1222 vaccination. The sequence derives from an adult in good health.

The CDR3 nucleotides read TGTGCCAGCAGTTTGGGGGGAGCGGTGGAGCTGTTTTTT. Its protein is CASSLGGAVELFF. J is TRBJ2-2 and V is TRBV12-3 or TRBV12-4, with D possibly matching TRBD2 (6 bases). With 3 bases removed from V and 10 bases from J, the gap between germline ends came to 12 bases. The CDR3 spans 13 residues.